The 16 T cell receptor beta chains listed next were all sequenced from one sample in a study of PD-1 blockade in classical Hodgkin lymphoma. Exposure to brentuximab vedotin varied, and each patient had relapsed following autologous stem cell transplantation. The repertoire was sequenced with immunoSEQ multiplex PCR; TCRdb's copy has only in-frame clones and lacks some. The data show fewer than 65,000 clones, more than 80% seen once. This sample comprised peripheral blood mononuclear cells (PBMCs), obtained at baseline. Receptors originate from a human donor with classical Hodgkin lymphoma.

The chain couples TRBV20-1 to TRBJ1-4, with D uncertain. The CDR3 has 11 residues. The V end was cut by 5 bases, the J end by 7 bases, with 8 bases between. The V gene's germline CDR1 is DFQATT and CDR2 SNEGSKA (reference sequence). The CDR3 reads CSAFHGEKLFF. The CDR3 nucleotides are TGCAGTGCTTTCCATGGTGAAAAACTGTTTTTT.

The chain's CDR3 is CASSSLDQVGGYTF. The CDR3 bases are TGTGCCAGCAGCTCCTTAGACCAAGTAGGGGGCTACACCTTC. The rearrangement joins TRBV6-5 to TRBJ1-2; no clear D. V gave up 6 bases and J gave up 8 bases, with 19 bases separating them. The CDR3 totals 14 residues. Germline V gives CDR1 MNHEY, CDR2 SVGAGI.

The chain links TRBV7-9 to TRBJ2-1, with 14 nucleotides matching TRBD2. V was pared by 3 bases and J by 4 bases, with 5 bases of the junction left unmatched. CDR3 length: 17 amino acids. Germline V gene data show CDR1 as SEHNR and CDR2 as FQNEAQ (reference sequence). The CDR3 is CASSFPTSGGAYNEQFF. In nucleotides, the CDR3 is TGTGCCAGCAGCTTCCCGACTAGCGGGGGGGCGTACAATGAGCAGTTCTTC. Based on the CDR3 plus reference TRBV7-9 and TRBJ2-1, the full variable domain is DTGVSQNPRHKITKRGQNVTFRCDPISEHNRLYWYRQTLGQGPEFLTYFQNEAQLEKSRLLSDRFSAERPKGSFSTLEIQRTEQGDSAMYLCASSFPTSGGAYNEQFFGPGTRLTVL.

The CDR3 nucleotides read TGTGCCACCAGATGGACAGCCCACACTGAAGCTTTCTTT. Translating it yields CATRWTAHTEAFF. The chain combines TRBV15 with TRBJ1-1; a weak D match, TRBD1 (6 bases). Germline V gene data show CDR1 as LNHNV and CDR2 as YYDKDF (reference sequence). V lost 6 bases and J 3 bases, leaving 11 bases between the germline ends. CDR3 length: 13 amino acids.

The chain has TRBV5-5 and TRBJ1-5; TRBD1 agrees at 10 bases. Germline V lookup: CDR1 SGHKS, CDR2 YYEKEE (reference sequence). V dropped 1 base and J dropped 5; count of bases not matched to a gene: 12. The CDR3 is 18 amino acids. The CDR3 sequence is CASSLFGGPGQGYQPQHF. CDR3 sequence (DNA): TGTGCCAGCAGCTTGTTCGGGGGACCGGGACAGGGGTATCAGCCCCAGCATTTT.

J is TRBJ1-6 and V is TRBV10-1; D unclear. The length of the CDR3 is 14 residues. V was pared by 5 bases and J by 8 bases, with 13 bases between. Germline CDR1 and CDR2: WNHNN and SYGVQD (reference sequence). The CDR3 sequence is CASSFGQFDSPLHF. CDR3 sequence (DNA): TGCGCCAGCAGTTTTGGCCAGTTTGATTCACCCCTCCACTTT.

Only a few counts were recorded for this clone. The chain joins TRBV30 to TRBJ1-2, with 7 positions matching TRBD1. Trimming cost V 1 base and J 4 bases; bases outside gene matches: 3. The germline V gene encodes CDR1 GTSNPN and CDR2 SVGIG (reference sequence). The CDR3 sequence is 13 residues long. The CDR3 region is CAWSEQGLYGYTF. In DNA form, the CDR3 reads TGTGCCTGGAGTGAACAGGGGCTCTATGGCTACACCTTC.

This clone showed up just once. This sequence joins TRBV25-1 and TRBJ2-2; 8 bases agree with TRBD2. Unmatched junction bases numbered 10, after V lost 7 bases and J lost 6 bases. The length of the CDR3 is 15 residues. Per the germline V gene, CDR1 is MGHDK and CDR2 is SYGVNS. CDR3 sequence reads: CASTSAGEVAGELFF. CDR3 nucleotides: TGTGCCAGCACCTCAGCGGGGGAGGTGGCCGGGGAGCTGTTTTTT. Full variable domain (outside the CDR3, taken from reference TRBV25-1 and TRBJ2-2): EADIYQTPRYLVIGTGKKITLECSQTMGHDKMYWYQQDPGMELHLIHYSYGVNSTEKGDLSSESTVSRIRTEHFPLTLESARPSHTSQYLCASTSAGEVAGELFFGEGSRLTVL.

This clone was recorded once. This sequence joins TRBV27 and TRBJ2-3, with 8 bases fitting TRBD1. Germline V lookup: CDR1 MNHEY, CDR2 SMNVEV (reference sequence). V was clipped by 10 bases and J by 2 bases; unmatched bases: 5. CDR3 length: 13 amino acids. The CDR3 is CATARGPTDTQYF. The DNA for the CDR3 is TGTGCCACCGCCAGGGGGCCCACAGATACGCAGTATTTT.

CDR3 sequence: CASSLEQAPLFYGYTF. The CDR3 coding sequence is TGTGCCAGCAGCCTCGAACAGGCCCCCTTATTCTATGGCTACACCTTC. The chain links TRBV5-6 to TRBJ1-2; D possibly corresponds to TRBD1 (5 bases). This CDR3 comprises 16 residues. Germline assignment: CDR1 SGHDT and CDR2 YYEEEE. The V end was cut by 4 bases, the J end by 4 bases, with 20 bases between.

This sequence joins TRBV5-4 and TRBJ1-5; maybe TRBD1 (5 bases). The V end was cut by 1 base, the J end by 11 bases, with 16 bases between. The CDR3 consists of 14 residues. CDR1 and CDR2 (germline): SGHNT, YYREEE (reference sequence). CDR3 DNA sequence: TGTGCCAGCAGCTTGTGGGGGGGGTCCGAGACCCAGCATTTT. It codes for CASSLWGGSETQHF.

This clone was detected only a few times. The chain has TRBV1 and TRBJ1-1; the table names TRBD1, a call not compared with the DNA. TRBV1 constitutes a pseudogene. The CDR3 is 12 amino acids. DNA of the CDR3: TGCACCAGCAGCCCAGGGGACCCTGAAGCTTTCTTT. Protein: CTSSPGDPEAFF.

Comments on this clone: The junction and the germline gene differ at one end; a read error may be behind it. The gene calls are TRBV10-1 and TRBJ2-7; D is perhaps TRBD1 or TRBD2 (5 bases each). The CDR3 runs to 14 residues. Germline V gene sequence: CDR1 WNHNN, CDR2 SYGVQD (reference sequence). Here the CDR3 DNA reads TGCGCCAGCACCCGGACATCTGTCGACTACGAGCTGTACTTC. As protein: CASTRTSVDYELYF.

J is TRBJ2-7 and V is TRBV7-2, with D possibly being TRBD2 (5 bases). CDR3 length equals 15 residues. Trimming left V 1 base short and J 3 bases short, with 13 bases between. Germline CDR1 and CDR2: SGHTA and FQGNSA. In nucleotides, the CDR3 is TGTGCCAGCAGCTTAGGGTCTAGCCACGGCTACGAGCAGTACTTC. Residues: CASSLGSSHGYEQYF.

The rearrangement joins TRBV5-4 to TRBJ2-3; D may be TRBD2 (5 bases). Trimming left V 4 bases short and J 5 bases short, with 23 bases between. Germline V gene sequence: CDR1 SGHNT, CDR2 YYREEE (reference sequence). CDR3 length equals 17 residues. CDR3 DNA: TGTGCCAGCAGCGTATCGCGCTGGACTGCCGAGGGAGATACGCAGTATTTT. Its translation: CASSVSRWTAEGDTQYF. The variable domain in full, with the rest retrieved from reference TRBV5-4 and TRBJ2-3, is ETGVTQSPTHLIKTRGQQVTLRCSSQSGHNTVSWYQQALGQGPQFIFQYYREEENGRGNFPPRFSGLQFPNYSSELNVNALELDDSALYLCASSVSRWTAEGDTQYFGPGTRLTVL.

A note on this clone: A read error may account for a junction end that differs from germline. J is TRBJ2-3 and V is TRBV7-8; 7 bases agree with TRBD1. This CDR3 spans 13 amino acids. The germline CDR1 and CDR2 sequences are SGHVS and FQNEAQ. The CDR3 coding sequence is TGTGCCAGCAGCCGGGACAGCAGAGATACGCAGTATTTT. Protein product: CASSRDSRDTQYF.